The rows below give T cell receptor beta chains drawn from one sample of a study of beta chain features in type 1 diabetes. Sequenced by immunoSEQ multiplex PCR; TCRdb stores in-frame clones only, minus some. The sample includes 450,000 to 600,000 clones, about 32% seen only once; the top ten take about 0.065%. The sequencing sample was made of naive CD4+ T cells from blood. The receptors here all came from a man aged 18 to 29 in good health. CDR3s leave out the opening cysteine and the closing phenylalanine or tryptophan. Each record gives: V gene, CDR3 protein.

>TRBV30
AWSVLAGAGETQY
>TRBV30
AWSVGTGNQPQH
>TRBV7-9
ASSRGRVYNEQF
>TRBV30
AWSGPLRAKNIQY
>TRBV30
AQITGTSTEAF
>TRBV30
AWSVPTTYEQY
>TRBV27
ASSASGRALMDTQY
>TRBV10-3
AISEIGTEQF
>TRBV7-3
ASSLEFGGSTDTQY
>TRBV5-1
ASSLRAGGPSYEQF
>TRBV20-1
SAVRTHGYT
>TRBV30
AWSETGGLPKNIQY
>TRBV5-1
ASSLESFTGANVLT
>TRBV5-6
ASGITADTQY
>TRBV7-3
ASSLGQSTDTQY
>TRBV18
ASSPRASTDTQY
>TRBV7-2
ASSLIAAYNEQF
>TRBV28
ATGTPSTDTQY
>TRBV30
AWSPRYNEQF
>TRBV19
ASSTQVGYEQY
>TRBV19
ASSIQPLAVYEQY